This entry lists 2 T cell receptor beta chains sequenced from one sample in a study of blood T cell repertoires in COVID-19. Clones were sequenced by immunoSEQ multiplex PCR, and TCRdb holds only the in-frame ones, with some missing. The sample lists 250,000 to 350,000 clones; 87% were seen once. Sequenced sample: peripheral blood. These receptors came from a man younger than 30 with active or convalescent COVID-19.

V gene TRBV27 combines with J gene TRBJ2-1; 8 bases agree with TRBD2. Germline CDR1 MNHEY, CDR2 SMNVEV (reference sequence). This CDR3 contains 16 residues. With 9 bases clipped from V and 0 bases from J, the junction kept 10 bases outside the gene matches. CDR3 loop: CASRLAGMSSYNEQFF. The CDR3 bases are TGTGCCAGTAGGCTAGCGGGCATGAGCTCCTACAATGAGCAGTTCTTC.

CDR3: CASSPWDRAHYGYTF. Written as DNA, the CDR3 is TGTGCCAGCAGCCCCTGGGACAGGGCCCACTATGGCTACACCTTC. The rearrangement links TRBV9 to TRBJ1-2; 9 bases fit TRBD1. V shed 4 bases and J 3 bases; nucleotides not matched to a gene: 7. The CDR3 loop spans 15 amino acids. Germline CDR1 reads SGDLS; CDR2 reads YYNGEE.